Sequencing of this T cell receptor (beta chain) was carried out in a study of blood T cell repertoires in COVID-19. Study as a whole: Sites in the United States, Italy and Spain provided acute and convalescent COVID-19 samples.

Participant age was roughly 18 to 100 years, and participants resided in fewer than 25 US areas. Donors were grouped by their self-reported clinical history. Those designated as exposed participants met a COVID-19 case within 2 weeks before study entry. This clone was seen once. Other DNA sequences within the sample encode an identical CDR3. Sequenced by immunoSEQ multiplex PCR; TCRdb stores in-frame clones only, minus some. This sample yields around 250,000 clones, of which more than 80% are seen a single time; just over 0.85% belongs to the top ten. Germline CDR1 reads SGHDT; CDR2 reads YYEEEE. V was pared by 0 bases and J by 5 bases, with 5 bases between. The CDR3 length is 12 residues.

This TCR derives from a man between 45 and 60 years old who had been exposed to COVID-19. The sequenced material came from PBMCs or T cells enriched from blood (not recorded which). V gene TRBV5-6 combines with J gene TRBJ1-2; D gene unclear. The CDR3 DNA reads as TGTGCCAGCAGCTTGGGGCTGTATGGCTACACCTTC. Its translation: CASSLGLYGYTF.